This paragraph reports one T cell receptor (beta chain). Assay used: immunoSEQ multiplex PCR; TCRdb lists only in-frame clones, some missing. The sample records 77,000 or so clones, about 90% being singletons. The germline V gene encodes CDR1 SGHDT and CDR2 YYEEEE. V dropped 3 bases and J dropped 10 bases, with 13 bases sitting between them. This CDR3 has 13 residues. The entry originates in a study of OX40 agonist ivuxolimab in advanced cancers. Sequences were derived from CD4+ or CD8+ T cells sorted from blood, sampled in a trial of the OX40 agonist ivuxolimab. This receptor was taken from an adult with an advanced solid tumor such as melanoma, head and neck, liver or kidney cancer. The chain links TRBV5-6 to TRBJ1-4, with TRBD1 as a possible D gene (6 bases). The CDR3 sequence: CASSWAGAPKLFF. In DNA, the CDR3 is TGTGCCAGCAGCTGGGCAGGGGCCCCAAAACTGTTTTTT.